This TCR beta chain was captured by sequencing in a study of T-cell reconstitution after alpha-beta-depleted transplantation in children. The V gene lost 3 bases and the J gene lost 6 bases, with 9 bases spanning the gap. Per the germline V gene, CDR1 is SGHTA and CDR2 is FQGNSA. The CDR3 has 13 amino acids. TCRbeta library preparation incorporated unique molecular identifiers. TCRdb reanalysed the PCR reads using MiXCR and keeps one entry per CDR3 protein. Altogether 70,000 to 95,000 distinct CDR3 sequences are present, 9% to 15% being singletons, with the ten largest covering approximately 14%. The sample holds many counts of this clonotype.

The receptor's source is a human donor who donated a stem cell graft to a child with inherited bone marrow failure. The V call is TRBV7-2, the J call TRBJ1-5, with D unresolved. Source: PBMCs from the stem cell graft donor, taken from the stem cell graft. The chain's CDR3 is CASSFEVSQPQHF. CDR3 nucleotide sequence: TGTGCCAGCAGCTTCGAGGTTTCTCAGCCCCAGCATTTT.